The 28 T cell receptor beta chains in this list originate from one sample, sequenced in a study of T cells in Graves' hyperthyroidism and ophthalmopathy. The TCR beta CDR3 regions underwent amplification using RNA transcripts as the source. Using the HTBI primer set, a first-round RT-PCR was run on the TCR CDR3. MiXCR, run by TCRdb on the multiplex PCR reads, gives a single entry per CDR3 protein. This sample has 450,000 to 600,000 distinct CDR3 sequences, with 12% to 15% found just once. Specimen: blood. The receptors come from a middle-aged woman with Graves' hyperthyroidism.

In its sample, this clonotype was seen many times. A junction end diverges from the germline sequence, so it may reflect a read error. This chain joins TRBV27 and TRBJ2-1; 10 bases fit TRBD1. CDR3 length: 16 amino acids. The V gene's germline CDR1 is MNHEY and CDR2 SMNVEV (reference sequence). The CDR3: CASSLSTGGSYNEQFF. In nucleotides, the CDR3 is TGTGCCAGCAGCTTATCGACAGGGGGCAGCTACAATGAGCAGTTCTTC.

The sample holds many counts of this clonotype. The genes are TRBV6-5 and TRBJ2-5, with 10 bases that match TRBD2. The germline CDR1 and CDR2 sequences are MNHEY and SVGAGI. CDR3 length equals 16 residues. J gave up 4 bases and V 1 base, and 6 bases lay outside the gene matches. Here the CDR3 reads CASSYLAGGRRETQYF. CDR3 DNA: TGTGCCAGCAGTTACTTAGCGGGAGGACGACGAGAGACCCAGTACTTC.

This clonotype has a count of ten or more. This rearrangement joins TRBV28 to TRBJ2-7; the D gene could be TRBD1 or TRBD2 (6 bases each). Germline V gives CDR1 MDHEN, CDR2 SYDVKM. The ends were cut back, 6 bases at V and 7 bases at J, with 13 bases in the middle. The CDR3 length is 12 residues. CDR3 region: CASSPGAGEQYF. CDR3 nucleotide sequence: TGTGCCAGCAGCCCGGGGGCGGGGGAGCAGTACTTC. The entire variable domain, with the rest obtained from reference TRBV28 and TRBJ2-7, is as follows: DVKVTQSSRYLVKRTGEKVFLECVQDMDHENMFWYRQDPGLGLRLIYFSYDVKMKEKGDIPEGYSVSREKKERFSLILESASTNQTSMYLCASSPGAGEQYFGPGTRLTVT.

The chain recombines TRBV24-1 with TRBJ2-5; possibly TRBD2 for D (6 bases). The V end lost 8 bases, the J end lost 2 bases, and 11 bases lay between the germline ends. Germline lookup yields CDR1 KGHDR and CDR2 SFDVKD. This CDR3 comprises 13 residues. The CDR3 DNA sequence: TGTGCCACCAATACGGGAGCTCAAGAGACCCAGTACTTC. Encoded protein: CATNTGAQETQYF.

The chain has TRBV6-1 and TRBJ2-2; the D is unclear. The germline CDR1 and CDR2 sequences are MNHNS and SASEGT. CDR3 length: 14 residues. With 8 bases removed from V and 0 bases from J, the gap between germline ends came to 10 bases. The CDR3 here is CASEGYANTGELFF. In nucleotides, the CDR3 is TGTGCCAGCGAAGGGTATGCGAACACCGGGGAGCTGTTTTTT.

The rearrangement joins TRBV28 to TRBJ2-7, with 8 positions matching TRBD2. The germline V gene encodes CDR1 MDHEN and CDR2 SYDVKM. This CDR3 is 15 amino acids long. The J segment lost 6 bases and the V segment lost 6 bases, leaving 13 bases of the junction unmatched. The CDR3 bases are TGTGCCAGCAGAACACCCGGTCGGGAGGGCGGCGAGCAGTACTTC. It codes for CASRTPGREGGEQYF. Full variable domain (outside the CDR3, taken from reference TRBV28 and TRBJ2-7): DVKVTQSSRYLVKRTGEKVFLECVQDMDHENMFWYRQDPGLGLRLIYFSYDVKMKEKGDIPEGYSVSREKKERFSLILESASTNQTSMYLCASRTPGREGGEQYFGPGTRLTVT.

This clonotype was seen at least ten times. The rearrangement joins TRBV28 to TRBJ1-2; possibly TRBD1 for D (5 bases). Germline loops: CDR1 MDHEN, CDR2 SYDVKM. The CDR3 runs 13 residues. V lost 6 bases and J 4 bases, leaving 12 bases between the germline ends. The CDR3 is CASSLGTFYGYTF. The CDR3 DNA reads TGTGCCAGCAGCCTCGGGACTTTCTATGGCTACACCTTC.

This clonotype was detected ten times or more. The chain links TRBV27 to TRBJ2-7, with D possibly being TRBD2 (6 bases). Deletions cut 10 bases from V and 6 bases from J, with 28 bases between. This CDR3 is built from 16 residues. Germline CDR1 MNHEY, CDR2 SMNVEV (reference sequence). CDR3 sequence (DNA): TGTGCCACCAAGCCCCGAGCAAGGGCGGGGTGGGGCGAGCAGTACTTC. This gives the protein CATKPRARAGWGEQYF.

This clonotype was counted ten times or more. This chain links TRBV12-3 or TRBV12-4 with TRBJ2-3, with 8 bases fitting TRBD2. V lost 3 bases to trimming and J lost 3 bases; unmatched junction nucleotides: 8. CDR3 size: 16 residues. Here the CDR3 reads CASSLMSVAGTDTQYF. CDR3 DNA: TGTGCCAGCAGTTTGATGTCGGTAGCGGGGACAGATACGCAGTATTTT.

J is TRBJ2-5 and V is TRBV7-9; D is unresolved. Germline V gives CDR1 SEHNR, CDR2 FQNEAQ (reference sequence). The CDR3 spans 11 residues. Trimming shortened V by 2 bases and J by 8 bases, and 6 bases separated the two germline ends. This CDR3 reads CASSLRGTQYF. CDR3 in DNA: TGTGCCAGCAGCTTACGAGGAACCCAGTACTTC. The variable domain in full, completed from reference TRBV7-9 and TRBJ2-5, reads DTGVSQNPRHKITKRGQNVTFRCDPISEHNRLYWYRQTLGQGPEFLTYFQNEAQLEKSRLLSDRFSAERPKGSFSTLEIQRTEQGDSAMYLCASSLRGTQYFGPGTRLLVL.

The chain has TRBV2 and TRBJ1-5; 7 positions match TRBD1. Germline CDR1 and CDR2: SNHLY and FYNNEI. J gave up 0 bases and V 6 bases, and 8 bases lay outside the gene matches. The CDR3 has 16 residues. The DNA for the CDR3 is TGTGCCAGCAGCGGGGGGGGACAGAATAGCAATCAGCCCCAGCATTTT. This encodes CASSGGGQNSNQPQHF.

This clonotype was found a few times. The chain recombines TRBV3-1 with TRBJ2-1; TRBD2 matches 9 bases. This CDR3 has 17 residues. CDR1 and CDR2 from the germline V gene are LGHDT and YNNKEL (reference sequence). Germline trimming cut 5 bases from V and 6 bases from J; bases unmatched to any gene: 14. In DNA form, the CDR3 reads TGTGCCAGCAGCAGGATGGGGACTAGCTTTTCCGGCAATGAGCAGTTCTTC. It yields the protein CASSRMGTSFSGNEQFF.

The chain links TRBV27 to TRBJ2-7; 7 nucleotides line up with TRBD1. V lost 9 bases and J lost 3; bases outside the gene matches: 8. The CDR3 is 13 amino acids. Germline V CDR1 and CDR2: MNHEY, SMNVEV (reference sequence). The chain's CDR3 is CASSDRPDYEQYF. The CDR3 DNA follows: TGTGCCAGTTCGGACAGGCCCGACTACGAGCAGTACTTC.

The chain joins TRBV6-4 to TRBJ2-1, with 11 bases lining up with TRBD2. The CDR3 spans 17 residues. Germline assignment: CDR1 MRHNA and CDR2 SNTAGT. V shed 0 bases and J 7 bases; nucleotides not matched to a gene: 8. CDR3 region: CASSDSIGTSGTNEQFF. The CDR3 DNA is TGTGCCAGCAGTGACTCGATTGGGACTAGCGGCACAAATGAGCAGTTCTTC.

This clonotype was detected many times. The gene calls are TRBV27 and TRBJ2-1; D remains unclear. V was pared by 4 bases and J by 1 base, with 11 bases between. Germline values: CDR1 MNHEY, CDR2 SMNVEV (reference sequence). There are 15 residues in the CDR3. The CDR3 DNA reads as TGTGCCAGCAGTTGGATAGGCCGTTCCTACAATGAGCAGTTCTTC. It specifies CASSWIGRSYNEQFF.

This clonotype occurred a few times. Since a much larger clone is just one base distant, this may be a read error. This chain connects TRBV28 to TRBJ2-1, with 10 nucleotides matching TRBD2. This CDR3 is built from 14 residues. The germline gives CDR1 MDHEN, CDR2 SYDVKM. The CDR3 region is CTSSSGLATNEQFF. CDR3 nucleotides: TGTACCAGCAGTTCGGGACTAGCGACCAATGAGCAGTTCTTC.

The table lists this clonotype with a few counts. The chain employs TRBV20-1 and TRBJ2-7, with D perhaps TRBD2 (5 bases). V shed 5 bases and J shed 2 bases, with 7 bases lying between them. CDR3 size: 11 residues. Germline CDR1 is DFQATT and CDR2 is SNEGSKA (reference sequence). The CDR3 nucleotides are TGCAGTGCTGCCGGGACCTACGAGCAGTACTTC. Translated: CSAAGTYEQYF.

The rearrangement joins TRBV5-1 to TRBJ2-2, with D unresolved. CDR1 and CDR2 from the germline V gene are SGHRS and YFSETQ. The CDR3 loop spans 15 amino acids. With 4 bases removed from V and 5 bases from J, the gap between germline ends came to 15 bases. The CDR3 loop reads CASSTWGVETGELFF. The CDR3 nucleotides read TGCGCCAGCAGCACGTGGGGTGTAGAGACCGGGGAGCTGTTTTTT.

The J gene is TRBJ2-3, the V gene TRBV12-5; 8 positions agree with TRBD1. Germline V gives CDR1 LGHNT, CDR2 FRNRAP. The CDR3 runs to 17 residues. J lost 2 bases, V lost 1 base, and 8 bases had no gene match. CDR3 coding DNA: TGTGCTAGTGGTTTGGCCGGGACAGGACGCGACACAGATACGCAGTATTTT. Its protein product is CASGLAGTGRDTDTQYF.

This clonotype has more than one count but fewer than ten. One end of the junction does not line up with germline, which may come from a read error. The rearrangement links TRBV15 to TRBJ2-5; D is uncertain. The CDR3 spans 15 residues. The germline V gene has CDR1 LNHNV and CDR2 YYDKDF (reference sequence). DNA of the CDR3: TGTGCCACCAGCCGAGACCCGAGACAACAAGAGACCCAGTACTTC. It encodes CATSRDPRQQETQYF.

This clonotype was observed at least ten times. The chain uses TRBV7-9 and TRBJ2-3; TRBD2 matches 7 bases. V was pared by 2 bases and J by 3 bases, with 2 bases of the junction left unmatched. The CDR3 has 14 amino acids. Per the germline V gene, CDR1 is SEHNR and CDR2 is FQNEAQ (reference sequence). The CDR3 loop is CASSLSGMTDTQYF. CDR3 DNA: TGTGCCAGCAGCTTAAGCGGGATGACAGATACGCAGTATTTT.

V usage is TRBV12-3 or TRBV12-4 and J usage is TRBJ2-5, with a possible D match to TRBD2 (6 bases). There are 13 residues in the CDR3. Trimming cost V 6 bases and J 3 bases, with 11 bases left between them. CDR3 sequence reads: CASRSGEEETQYF. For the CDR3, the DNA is TGTGCCAGCAGGTCGGGGGAGGAAGAGACCCAGTACTTC.

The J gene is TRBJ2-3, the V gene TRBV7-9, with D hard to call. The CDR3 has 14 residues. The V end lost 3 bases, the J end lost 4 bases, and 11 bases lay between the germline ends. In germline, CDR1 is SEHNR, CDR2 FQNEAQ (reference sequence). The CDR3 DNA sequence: TGTGCCAGCAGCTTGCCCGAGAAGCCAGATACGCAGTATTTT. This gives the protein CASSLPEKPDTQYF.

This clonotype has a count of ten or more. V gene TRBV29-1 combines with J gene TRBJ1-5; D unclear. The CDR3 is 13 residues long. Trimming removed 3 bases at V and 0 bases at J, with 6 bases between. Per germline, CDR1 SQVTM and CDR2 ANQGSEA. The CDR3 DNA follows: TGCAGCGTTGAGGAAAATAGCAATCAGCCCCAGCATTTT. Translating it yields CSVEENSNQPQHF.

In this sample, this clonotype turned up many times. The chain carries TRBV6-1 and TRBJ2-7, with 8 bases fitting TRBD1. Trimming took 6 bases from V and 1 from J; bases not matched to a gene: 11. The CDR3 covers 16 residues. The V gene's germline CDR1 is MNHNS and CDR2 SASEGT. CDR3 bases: TGTGCCAGCAGCCAATACGGACAGGGAGGATCCTACGAGCAGTACTTC. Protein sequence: CASSQYGQGGSYEQYF.

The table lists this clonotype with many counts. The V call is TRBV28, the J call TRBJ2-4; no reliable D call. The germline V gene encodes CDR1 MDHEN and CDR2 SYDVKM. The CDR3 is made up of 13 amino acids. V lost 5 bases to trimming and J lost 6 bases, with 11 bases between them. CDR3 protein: CASSTPDGNIQYF. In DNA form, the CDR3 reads TGTGCCAGCAGTACCCCGGACGGAAACATTCAGTACTTC.

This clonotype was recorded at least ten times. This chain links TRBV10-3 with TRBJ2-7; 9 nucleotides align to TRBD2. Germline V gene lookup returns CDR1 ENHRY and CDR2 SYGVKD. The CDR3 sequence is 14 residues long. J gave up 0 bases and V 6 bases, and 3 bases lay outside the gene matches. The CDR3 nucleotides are TGTGCCATCAGGATTAGCGGGAGCTCCTACGAGCAGTACTTC. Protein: CAIRISGSSYEQYF.

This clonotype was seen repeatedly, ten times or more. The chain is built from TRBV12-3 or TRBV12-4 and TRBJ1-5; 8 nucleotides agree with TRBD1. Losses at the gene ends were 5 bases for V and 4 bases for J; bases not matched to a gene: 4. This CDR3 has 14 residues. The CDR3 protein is CASSLRQGNQPQHF. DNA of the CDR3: TGTGCCAGCAGTCTTCGACAGGGGAATCAGCCCCAGCATTTT.